The sequence of this T cell receptor beta chain was determined in a study of shared clonotypes between healthy human individuals. The deep-level immunoSEQ assay was used. It was on ten immunoSEQ deep assay plates that unsorted PBMC DNA was sequenced. Original data processing: Junction-only immunoSEQ sequences carried no quality scores, so filtering differed. Sequencing used immunoSEQ multiplex PCR; TCRdb keeps in-frame clones, though not all of them. The DNA was the basis for D and trimming; V, J and clone size are from that table. The table has 450,000 to 600,000 clones, 65% to 80% seen once. Note on this clone: Antigen unknown.

Study-wide results and caveats: It was anticipated that sequencing depth would influence how many clonotypes donors shared.

This CDR3 comprises 14 residues. V was cut by 6 bases and J by 5 bases, with 14 bases left in between. Germline V lookup: CDR1 SGHVS, CDR2 FQNEAQ. This TCR was sampled from a woman between 40 and 55 years old in good health. Some clones in this sample may be carry-over from other donors' samples. The rearrangement links TRBV7-8 to TRBJ2-1, with D perhaps matching TRBD1 or TRBD2 (5 bases each). Sequencing input: PBMCs. The CDR3 DNA is TGTGCCAGCAGTTCCGGGACCGAAAACAATGAGCAGTTCTTC. This codes for CASSSGTENNEQFF.